The clone carrying this TCR beta chain was found a few times. Its specificity is unknown. The source of the sample is a study of T cell repertoires in cytomegalovirus infection. TCRdb independently ran MiXCR on the reads; one entry per CDR3 protein. The top ten clones hold 43% of a sample with about half a million distinct CDR3 sequences, approximately 42% of them seen once. The CDR3 has 14 residues. V lost 5 bases to trimming and J lost 4 bases, with 15 bases between them. The TCR comes from a human donor in good health (CMV status not recorded). Some clones in this sample may be carry-over from other donors' samples. The chain recombines TRBV12-3 or TRBV12-4 with TRBJ2-7; TRBD2 is a possible D gene (6 bases). The sequenced sample was cultured PBMCs, obtained from culture after CMV antigen stimulation. CDR3 nucleotide sequence: TGTGCCAGCAGTGGGGGGACGAAGACTTACGAGCAGTACTTC. Amino acids: CASSGGTKTYEQYF.